This is a list of T cell receptor beta chains from one sample in a study of shared clonotypes between healthy human individuals. TCRdb's copy holds only in-frame clones and misses some; the assay was immunoSEQ multiplex PCR. This table holds some 500,000 clones, around 79% found once. The sequencing sample was made of PBMCs. The receptor source for this set is a woman aged 40 to 50 in good health. Some clones in this sample may be carry-over from other donors' samples. Both conserved end residues are part of each CDR3. The D gene is left open where the match is weak. Clone size is stated in some rows and not others, as once, few, many or a class when expanded.

cdr3_aa cdr3_nt d_call v_call clone_size j_call
CASTLDGYGYTF TGTGCCAGCACTCTAGACGGCTATGGCTACACCTTC . TRBV11-3 few TRBJ1-2
CASSLGGAYERYF TGCGCCAGCAGCTTGGGAGGGGCCTACGAGCGGTACTTC . TRBV5-1 . TRBJ2-7
CASSASNRGSGANVLTF TGTGCCAGTAGTGCAAGCAACAGGGGGAGTGGGGCCAACGTCCTGACTTTC TRBD1 TRBV19 . TRBJ2-6
CASGGGLAANEQFF TGTGCCAGTGGGGGGGGACTAGCGGCCAATGAGCAGTTCTTC TRBD2 TRBV19 . TRBJ2-1
CASSQQPGPRIGNEQFF TGCGCCAGCAGCCAACAGCCTGGACCTAGGATAGGCAATGAGCAGTTCTTC . TRBV4-1 . TRBJ2-1
CATSREGLADTYEQYF TGTGCCACCAGCAGAGAGGGACTAGCGGACACCTACGAGCAGTACTTC TRBD2 TRBV15 many TRBJ2-7
CSAEYQETQYF TGCAGTGCTGAATACCAAGAGACCCAGTACTTC . TRBV20-1 . TRBJ2-5
CASSLRSGNTIYF TGTGCCAGCAGTCTCCGCTCTGGAAACACCATATATTTT . TRBV27 . TRBJ1-3
CASRPGLAGAGELFF TGTGCCAGCCGACCGGGACTAGCGGGAGCCGGGGAGCTGTTTTTT TRBD2 TRBV6-5 few TRBJ2-2
CASSLSAGGPYNEQFF TGTGCCAGCAGCTTGTCGGCGGGAGGGCCCTACAATGAGCAGTTCTTC TRBD2 TRBV5-4 . TRBJ2-1
CASSSHTYEQYF TGTGCCAGCAGCTCCCACACCTACGAGCAGTACTTC . TRBV7-9 . TRBJ2-7
CASSLRESNEQFF TGCGCCAGCAGCTTGCGGGAGTCCAATGAGCAGTTCTTC . TRBV5-1 once TRBJ2-1
CASSIRGSGREQYF TGTGCCAGCAGTATCCGGGGGTCGGGACGGGAGCAGTACTTC . TRBV27 . TRBJ2-7